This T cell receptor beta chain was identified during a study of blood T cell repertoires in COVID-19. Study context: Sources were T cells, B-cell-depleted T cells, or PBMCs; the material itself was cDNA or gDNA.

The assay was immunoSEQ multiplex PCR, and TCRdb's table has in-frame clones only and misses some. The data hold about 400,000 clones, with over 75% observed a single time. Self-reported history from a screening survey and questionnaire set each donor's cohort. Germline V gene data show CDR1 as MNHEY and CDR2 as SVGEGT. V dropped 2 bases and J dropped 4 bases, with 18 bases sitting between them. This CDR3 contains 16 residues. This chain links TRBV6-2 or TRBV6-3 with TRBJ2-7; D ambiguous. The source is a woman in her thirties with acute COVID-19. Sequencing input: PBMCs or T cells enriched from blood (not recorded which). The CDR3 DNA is TGTGCCAGCAGTTACGCCCCCTTCATCAGTGTATACGAGCAGTACTTC. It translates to CASSYAPFISVYEQYF.